This TCR beta chain was recovered during a study of T cell responses to AZD1222 COVID-19 vaccine. Study-level findings and limits: Among the donors, most were white British and more were female, and clonal diversity was possibly underestimated. The study found Spike-specific TCR breadth and depth rose after two AZD1222 doses.

Unmatched junction bases numbered 11, after V lost 5 bases and J lost 3 bases. The germline V gene has CDR1 SGHRS and CDR2 YFSETQ. CDR3 length: 16 residues. Profiled with immunoSEQ multiplex PCR; TCRdb holds only in-frame clones, not every one. This table holds 250,000 to 300,000 clones, 90% to 95% found once. Recipients boosted at about 4 weeks or about 12 weeks are pooled. Note on this clone: No antigen is known for it.

The chain has TRBV5-1 and TRBJ2-3, with TRBD2 matching over 8 bases. This TCR derives from an adult who received the AZD1222 COVID-19 vaccine. Specimen: peripheral blood, collected 28 days after the second AZD1222 dose. CDR3 bases: TGCGCCAGCAGTACTTTAGCGGGGTCGAGGACAGATACGCAGTATTTT. Its protein product is CASSTLAGSRTDTQYF.